The sequence of this TCR beta chain was determined in a study of T cells in Graves' hyperthyroidism and ophthalmopathy. Graves' hyperthyroidism is called stable when ophthalmopathy does not progress within 18 months. A 10 ml volume of fresh peripheral blood provided the PBMCs. RNA transcripts provided the source from which TCR beta CDR3 regions were amplified. HTBI primers were the set used in a first-round RT-PCR of the TCR CDR3. TCRdb redid the calling of the multiplex PCR reads with MiXCR, one entry per CDR3 protein. This table has about 560,000 distinct CDR3 sequences, approximately 16% appearing once. This clonotype occurred a few times. This CDR3 is 15 amino acids long. The V end lost 1 base, the J end lost 8 bases, and 15 bases lay between the germline ends. Germline values: CDR1 LGHNA, CDR2 YSLEER.

The V gene is TRBV4-3, the J gene TRBJ1-5, with no clear D. The TCR was taken from a young woman with Graves' hyperthyroidism. Sequenced: blood. The DNA of the CDR3 is TGCGCCAGCAGCCAAGGGGCCTATGTGGGTGAGCCCCAGCATTTT. This gives the protein CASSQGAYVGEPQHF.